One sample yielded the 21 T cell receptor beta chains listed below, sequenced in a study of T cells in Graves' hyperthyroidism and ophthalmopathy. There were TCR beta CDR3 regions amplified from RNA transcripts. In the first-round RT-PCR of the TCR CDR3, the HTBI primer set was used. TCRdb passed the multiplex PCR reads through MiXCR, listing each CDR3 protein once. The sample shows around 500,000 distinct CDR3 sequences, approximately 23% of them seen only once. The source material was blood. These receptors came from a woman aged 70-85 years with Graves' ophthalmopathy.

This chain links TRBV5-1 with TRBJ2-5; 12 nucleotides agree with TRBD1. V shed 0 bases and J 5 bases; nucleotides not matched to a gene: 5. This CDR3 region has 16 residues. The V gene's germline CDR1 is SGHRS and CDR2 YFSETQ. For the CDR3, the DNA is TGCGCCAGCAGCTTGGAGGGACAGGGGGCGGGGGAGACCCAGTACTTC. Translated: CASSLEGQGAGETQYF.

CDR3 residues: CASSSDAGGYTF. The CDR3 nucleotides read TGTGCCAGCAGCTCGGACGCTGGGGGCTACACCTTC. The chain recombines TRBV7-2 with TRBJ1-2; D gene unclear. This CDR3 has 12 residues. Germline assignment: CDR1 SGHTA and CDR2 FQGNSA. Trimming pared 4 bases from V and 8 bases from J, leaving 11 bases between.

The chain joins TRBV19 to TRBJ2-2; TRBD1 matches 7 bases. J gave up 1 base and V 6 bases, and 8 bases lay outside the gene matches. The germline gives CDR1 LNHDA, CDR2 SQIVND (reference sequence). The CDR3 has 16 residues. The CDR3 bases are TGTGCCAGTAGACACCGACAGGGATTGAACACCGGGGAGCTGTTTTTT. Protein product: CASRHRQGLNTGELFF.

This clonotype was found once. Being one base from a much bigger clone, this may be a read error. The genes are TRBV27 and TRBJ1-1, with D perhaps matching TRBD1 (6 bases). Germline V gene sequence: CDR1 MNHEY, CDR2 SMNVEV (reference sequence). CDR3 length: 15 residues. The V and J ends lost 1 base and 6 bases respectively, with 15 bases between them. DNA of the CDR3: TGTGCCAGCAGTTTATATAGGGGGGCAGGCGCTGAAGCTTTCTTT. Translation: CASSLYRGAGAEAFF.

The V gene is TRBV2, the J gene TRBJ2-7; 7 nucleotides align to TRBD2. Germline assignment: CDR1 SNHLY and CDR2 FYNNEI. The CDR3 runs to 13 residues. Unmatched junction bases numbered 9, after V lost 7 bases and J lost 6 bases. The CDR3 nucleotides read TGTGCCAGCAAAAAGGGAGGGGCGAGCGAGCAGTACTTC. This translates into CASKKGGASEQYF.

Note on this clonotype: A much larger clone sits a single nucleotide away, making a read error possible. The V call is TRBV20-1, the J call TRBJ1-2; the D is unclear. The CDR3 extends over 12 amino acids. V was cut by 2 bases and J by 3 bases, with 7 bases left in between. Germline V gene lookup returns CDR1 DFQATT and CDR2 SNEGSKA (reference sequence). The CDR3 spells CSARWVDYGYTF. The CDR3 DNA follows: TGCAGTGCTAGATGGGTGGACTATGGCTACACCTTC.

The chain has TRBV2 and TRBJ2-3, with D perhaps matching TRBD1 (6 bases). V was trimmed by 3 bases and J by 0 bases, leaving 10 bases between them. CDR1 SNHLY and CDR2 FYNNEI come from the germline V gene. The CDR3 runs to 15 residues. The CDR3 DNA follows: TGTGCCAGCAGTGAGGGGACAACTAGCACAGATACGCAGTATTTT. It specifies CASSEGTTSTDTQYF.

The CDR3 coding sequence is TGCGCCAGCAGCCAAGTCACAGGGATATACGAGCAGTACTTC. Amino acid sequence: CASSQVTGIYEQYF. The rearrangement uses TRBV4-1 and TRBJ2-7; weak D call: TRBD1 (6 bases). The ends were cut back, 1 base at V and 4 bases at J, with 11 bases in the middle. CDR1 MGHRA and CDR2 YSYEKL come from the germline V gene. This CDR3 comprises 14 residues.

This clonotype was counted a few times. This chain links TRBV6-1 with TRBJ2-1, with unresolved D. Germline values: CDR1 MNHNS, CDR2 SASEGT. V lost 5 bases, J lost 0 bases, and 8 bases lay in between. CDR3 length: 14 residues. The CDR3 DNA is TGTGCCAGCAGTCTGAAATACTCCTACAATGAGCAGTTCTTC. Protein sequence: CASSLKYSYNEQFF.

This chain links TRBV14 with TRBJ1-2; D possibly corresponds to TRBD1 (5 bases). Germline V gene sequence: CDR1 SGHDN, CDR2 FVKESK. Between the trimmed V and J ends, which lost 4 bases and 8 bases, there was a span of 14 bases. The CDR3 length is 13 residues. The CDR3 DNA is TGTGCCAGCAGCCCCTTATCTAGGGACGGCTACACCTTC. It codes for CASSPLSRDGYTF.

The chain employs TRBV10-3 and TRBJ2-1; 8 nucleotides match TRBD1. The junction had 10 bases not matched to a gene; V was cut back by 2 bases and J by 7 bases. The CDR3 runs 16 residues. Germline values: CDR1 ENHRY, CDR2 SYGVKD. CDR3 nucleotide sequence: TGTGCCATCAGTGAGCCGGGCAGGGGGCGAGGTAATGAGCAGTTCTTC. Its protein product is CAISEPGRGRGNEQFF.

This sequence joins TRBV5-1 and TRBJ2-1, with a tentative D call TRBD1 (5 bases). This CDR3 region has 16 residues. Germline V lookup: CDR1 SGHRS, CDR2 YFSETQ. Trimming took 0 bases from V and 0 from J, leaving 10 bases between them. The CDR3 DNA is TGCGCCAGCAGCTTGGAAGGGGCAGGCTCCTACAATGAGCAGTTCTTC. Its translation: CASSLEGAGSYNEQFF. Full variable domain (remainder filled in from reference TRBV5-1 and TRBJ2-1): KAGVTQTPRYLIKTRGQQVTLSCSPISGHRSVSWYQQTPGQGLQFLFEYFSETQRNKGNFPGRFSGRQFSNSRSEMNVSTLELGDSALYLCASSLEGAGSYNEQFFGPGTRLTVL.

This clonotype was picked up a small number of times. The genes are TRBV2 and TRBJ1-5; D is ambiguous. The length of the CDR3 is 13 residues. V dropped 6 bases and J dropped 7 bases, with 13 bases sitting between them. Germline loops: CDR1 SNHLY, CDR2 FYNNEI. Written as DNA, the CDR3 is TGTGCCAGCAGCGCCGGACGGTTCCAGCCCCAGCATTTT. The encoded protein is CASSAGRFQPQHF.

The CDR3 sequence is CAIRREGQYEQYF. CDR3 nucleotides: TGTGCCATCAGGAGGGAGGGACAATACGAGCAGTACTTC. The rearrangement joins TRBV10-3 to TRBJ2-7, with D possibly matching TRBD2 (7 bases). CDR3 length: 13 residues. V lost 6 bases to trimming and J lost 4 bases, with 13 bases between them. Per the germline V gene, CDR1 is ENHRY and CDR2 is SYGVKD.

This clonotype was found a few times. The gene calls are TRBV29-1 and TRBJ2-7, with D possibly TRBD2 on 6 matching bases. Germline CDR1 reads SQVTM; CDR2 reads ANQGSEA. The CDR3 consists of 13 residues. The V end was cut by 6 bases, the J end by 0 bases, with 12 bases between. CDR3 nucleotide sequence: TGCAGCGTCCGTGGAGGGAGCTCCTACGAGCAGTACTTC. Translation gives CSVRGGSSYEQYF.

The J gene is TRBJ2-1, the V gene TRBV6-5; maybe TRBD1 (5 bases). The CDR3 is made up of 12 amino acids. V was pared by 6 bases and J by 9 bases, with 12 bases between. CDR1 and CDR2 from the germline V gene are MNHEY and SVGAGI. The CDR3 spells CASRYGAGEQFF. CDR3 coding DNA: TGTGCCAGCAGGTATGGGGCCGGTGAGCAGTTCTTC.

This clonotype turned up a few times. The chain carries TRBV7-9 and TRBJ2-1; no definite D call. Germline V CDR1 and CDR2: SEHNR, FQNEAQ (reference sequence). The length of the CDR3 is 13 residues. Trimming left V 5 bases short and J 7 bases short, with 12 bases between. The DNA for the CDR3 is TGTGCCAGCAGCCCCGGGTGGCGTAATGAGCAGTTCTTC. The encoded protein is CASSPGWRNEQFF.

This clonotype was observed a handful of times. The V gene is TRBV15, the J gene TRBJ1-1; D gene uncertain. This CDR3 is 15 amino acids long. Trimming removed 0 bases from V and 1 base from J, with 9 bases in between. Germline-derived CDR1 and CDR2 are LNHNV and YYDKDF (reference sequence). This chain's CDR3 is CATSRELQSNTEAFF. The CDR3 DNA is TGTGCCACCAGCAGAGAGCTACAGTCGAACACTGAAGCTTTCTTT.

This clonotype was counted a few times. CDR3 sequence reads: CAWSVIGTSNTEAFF. As DNA, the CDR3 is TGTGCCTGGAGTGTTATCGGGACAAGCAACACTGAAGCTTTCTTT. The chain couples TRBV30 to TRBJ1-1, with D perhaps TRBD1 (6 bases). V was pared by 0 bases and J by 2 bases, with 13 bases between. Looked up from germline, CDR1 is GTSNPN and CDR2 is SVGIG (reference sequence). The CDR3 extends over 15 amino acids.

In the case of this clonotype: At one boundary the junction diverges from the germline segment, which might be a read error. The genes are TRBV6-1 and TRBJ2-7, with 7 bases matching TRBD2. Per the germline V gene, CDR1 is MNHNS and CDR2 is SASEGT. This CDR3 is 14 amino acids long. In DNA, the CDR3 is TGTGCCGGCAGTCGAAACGGACTAGTTGGCGAGCAGTACTTC. Its protein is CAGSRNGLVGEQYF.

This clonotype turned up a few times. The V call is TRBV30, the J call TRBJ1-6; D uncertain. The germline V and J ends were trimmed by 2 bases and 5 bases, with 10 bases remaining between them. The CDR3 runs to 14 residues. Looked up from germline, CDR1 is GTSNPN and CDR2 is SVGIG (reference sequence). The CDR3 here is CAWSTGVDNSPLHF. The CDR3 region has the DNA TGTGCCTGGAGTACCGGGGTTGATAATTCACCCCTCCACTTT.